This TCR beta chain derives from a study of cytomegalovirus exposure and HLA in healthy donors. General study findings and limits: In an earlier analysis, productive rearrangement rates for most beta V segments clustered near 87% or 30%. Sequencing likely produced, as an artifact, a cluster of highly shared sequence variants.

With 60 Vbeta and 13 Jbeta primers, the PCR was carried out. Sequenced by immunoSEQ multiplex PCR; TCRdb stores in-frame clones only, minus some. The table has fewer than 200,000 clones, roughly 73% seen once. Comment on this clone: The antigen remains unidentified.

Germline loops: CDR1 SEHNR, CDR2 FQNEAQ (reference sequence). V lost 5 bases to trimming and J lost 5 bases; unmatched junction nucleotides: 7. The CDR3 length is 15 residues. This receptor was obtained from a woman in her 30s in good health and CMV-seronegative. The chain joins TRBV7-9 to TRBJ2-2; 8 bases align to TRBD2. Material: PBMCs. For the CDR3, the DNA is TGTGCCAGCAGCCCGCCCCGGGGGGGGACCGGGGAGCTGTTTTTT. It is translated as CASSPPRGGTGELFF. The complete variable domain, with remaining parts taken from reference TRBV7-9 and TRBJ2-2, reads DTGVSQNPRHKITKRGQNVTFRCDPISEHNRLYWYRQTLGQGPEFLTYFQNEAQLEKSRLLSDRFSAERPKGSFSTLEIQRTEQGDSAMYLCASSPPRGGTGELFFGEGSRLTVL.